This T cell receptor (beta chain) was recorded in a study of graft-versus-host responses after intestinal transplantation. The overall study: Transplants given to recipients were multivisceral, liver-intestinal, or isolated intestinal.

A remark on this clone: What it binds is unknown.

Method: immunoSEQ multiplex PCR; TCRdb's copy keeps in-frame clones and lacks some. The table includes over 9,000 clones, roughly 79% detected once. Graft-derived tissue was subjected to processing to liberate intraepithelial and lamina propria lymphocytes. This CDR3 has 13 amino acids. The germline gives CDR1 SGHRS, CDR2 YFSETQ. The V gene end was trimmed by 7 bases and the J gene end by 4 bases; junction bases not matched to a gene: 4. Whole-study results and caveats: Some patients had graft-donor T cell macrochimerism, and their allografts showed high graft-versus-host to host-versus-graft clonal ratios.

This material consisted of ileum tissue, taken 472 days after intestinal transplantation. The chain has TRBV5-1 and TRBJ1-3; 8 bases map to TRBD1. The source is a human patient who received an intestinal transplant, so some T cells may come from the graft donor. CDR3 DNA sequence: TGCGCCAGCCAGGGGGCGGGAGGAAACACCATATATTTT. It is translated as CASQGAGGNTIYF.